The clone carrying this T cell receptor beta chain appeared a single time. Its antigen is undetermined. This entry belongs to a study of cytomegalovirus exposure and HLA in healthy donors. V was pared by 2 bases and J by 0 bases, with 7 bases between. Germline values: CDR1 MDHEN, CDR2 SYDVKM. This CDR3 spans 15 amino acids. PCR was performed using 60 Vbeta and 13 Jbeta primers. Profiled with immunoSEQ multiplex PCR; TCRdb holds only in-frame clones, not every one. The sample has under 120,000 clones; 79% are singletons. Points from the study as a whole: Analysis was carried out at a later point, and it linked a missense DCLRE1C variant to TCR beta V- and J-gene trimming. Associated with HLA alleles at 0.05 false discovery rate in a later analysis were fewer than 20,000 TCR beta sequences. Compared with the roughly 700-donor mean, an Asian-associated ancestry cluster reportedly had fewer N-insertions, according to a later analysis.

The material sequenced was PBMCs. The chain is built from TRBV28 and TRBJ2-2; D not certain. The TCR was taken from a woman in her thirties or forties in good health and CMV-seronegative. CDR3 DNA: TGTGCCAGCAGTTTAAGACAATCGAACACCGGGGAGCTGTTTTTT. This sequence encodes CASSLRQSNTGELFF.